The rows below give T cell receptor beta chains drawn from one sample of a study of T cells in Graves' hyperthyroidism and ophthalmopathy. MiXCR, run by TCRdb on the multiplex PCR reads, gives a single entry per CDR3 protein. Of about 420,000 distinct CDR3 sequences listed, roughly 13% were seen once; the top ten hold about 5%. Sequences were obtained from blood. The receptors were sampled from a woman between 18 and 29 years old with Graves' hyperthyroidism. CDR3s include the opening cysteine and the closing phenylalanine or tryptophan. A D gene is named only where the DNA matches it firmly. The listing skips clone size in some rows; elsewhere it reads once, few, many or a size class.

J: TRBJ1-1; V: TRBV6-1; D: NA; size: many; DNA: TGTGCCAGCAGCCAGGCCGATGGGACTGAAGCTTTCTTT; CDR3: CASSQADGTEAFF
J: TRBJ2-3; V: TRBV6-2/TRBV6-3; D: NA; size: many; DNA: TGTGCCAGCAGTTACTCCCAGCTGGGGACAGATACGCAGTATTTT; CDR3: CASSYSQLGTDTQYF
J: TRBJ1-1; V: TRBV4-1; D: NA; size: few; DNA: TGCGCCAGCAGCCCCCCCCAGTTGGGTGGAGACACTGAAGCTTTCTTT; CDR3: CASSPPQLGGDTEAFF
J: TRBJ2-7; V: TRBV7-9; D: TRBD1; size: NA; DNA: TGTGCCAGTCCCCGGACAGGGGACTACGAGCAGTACTTC; CDR3: CASPRTGDYEQYF
J: TRBJ2-4; V: TRBV28; D: NA; size: NA; DNA: TGTGCCAGCAGTTTATTCTCCGGGACGCCTCCGGGGGAAAACATTCAGTGCTTC; CDR3: CASSLFSGTPPGENIQCF
J: TRBJ2-7; V: TRBV30; D: NA; size: NA; DNA: TGTGCCTGGAGTTGGGGGGCTAATTACTACGAGCAGTACTTC; CDR3: CAWSWGANYYEQYF
J: TRBJ2-1; V: TRBV5-1; D: TRBD1; size: many; DNA: TGCGCCAGCAGCACGACAGGGGAAAGCTCCTACAATGAGCAGTTCTTC; CDR3: CASSTTGESSYNEQFF
J: TRBJ1-3; V: TRBV12-5; D: NA; size: few; DNA: TGTGCTAGTGGTCTTTCCGCCGGGAACACCATATATTTT; CDR3: CASGLSAGNTIYF
J: TRBJ2-3; V: TRBV27; D: TRBD2; size: many; DNA: TGTGCCAGCAGTGCACCTAGCGGGAGAATAACAGATACGCAGTATTTT; CDR3: CASSAPSGRITDTQYF
J: TRBJ1-5; V: TRBV30; D: NA; size: many; DNA: TGTGCCTGGAGTGCCGAGGATCAGCCCCAGCATTTT; CDR3: CAWSAEDQPQHF
J: TRBJ2-5; V: TRBV20-1; D: NA; size: many; DNA: TGCAGTGCTGGACAACAGGGTGAGACCCAGTACTTC; CDR3: CSAGQQGETQYF
J: TRBJ2-1; V: TRBV15; D: TRBD2; size: few; DNA: TGTGCCTCCTCGGGACTAGCGGCGAACAATGAGCAGTTCTTC; CDR3: CASSGLAANNEQFF
J: TRBJ2-1; V: TRBV20-1; D: TRBD2; size: once; DNA: TGCAGTGCTAGACGGTCTAGCGGGAAAAATGAGCAGTTCTTC; CDR3: CSARRSSGKNEQFF
J: TRBJ1-4; V: TRBV19; D: NA; size: many; DNA: TGTGCCAGTAGCCCCACGGGACCTTATAATGAAAAACTGTTTTTT; CDR3: CASSPTGPYNEKLFF
J: TRBJ1-1; V: TRBV12-3/TRBV12-4; D: TRBD1; size: many; DNA: TGTGCCAGCAGCAAACATACAGGGGCTGAAGCTTTCTTT; CDR3: CASSKHTGAEAFF
J: TRBJ2-1; V: TRBV14; D: TRBD2; size: few; DNA: TGTGCCAGCAGCCACCTAGCGGGTATGGGCTCCTACAATGAGCAGTTCTTC; CDR3: CASSHLAGMGSYNEQFF
J: TRBJ2-1; V: TRBV6-1; D: TRBD2; size: many; DNA: TGTGCCAGCAGTGTCGCGGGAGGGCCCTACAATGAGCAGTTCTTC; CDR3: CASSVAGGPYNEQFF
J: TRBJ1-5; V: TRBV20-1; D: NA; size: few; DNA: TGCAGTGCCCGCACCGAACCTCAGCCCCAGCATTTT; CDR3: CSARTEPQPQHF
J: TRBJ1-3; V: TRBV4-2; D: NA; size: few; DNA: TGTGCCAGCAGCGGACGGGCCCGTCGGCGCTCTGGAAACACCATATATTTT; CDR3: CASSGRARRRSGNTIYF
J: TRBJ2-1; V: TRBV6-5; D: NA; size: many; DNA: TGTGCCAGCAGTTACTCGCGGCCAGGGACCTTGGGCTACAATGAGCAGTTCTTC; CDR3: CASSYSRPGTLGYNEQFF
J: TRBJ1-5; V: TRBV7-3; D: NA; size: NA; DNA: TGTGCCAGCAGCATCCAGGGGTTAGGGCAGCCCCAGCATTTT; CDR3: CASSIQGLGQPQHF
J: TRBJ1-2; V: TRBV20-1; D: NA; size: NA; DNA: TGCAGTGCTAGAAGGAACAACGGACAAGCTTATGGCTACACCTTC; CDR3: CSARRNNGQAYGYTF
J: TRBJ2-3; V: TRBV6-1; D: TRBD1; size: many; DNA: TGTGCCAGCAGTCAGAGGGGACAGGGGATGCCAGATACGCAGTATTTT; CDR3: CASSQRGQGMPDTQYF